One and the same sample provided the 12 T cell receptor beta chains below, sequenced in a study of blood T cell repertoires in COVID-19. TCRdb keeps only in-frame clones here, not all; method: immunoSEQ multiplex PCR. The sample has 500,000 to 600,000 clones; roughly nine tenths are singletons. The specimen was peripheral blood. All receptors derive from a woman aged 50 to 60 with COVID-19, enrolled during active disease.

The chain combines TRBV5-1 with TRBJ1-1; no firm D call. The CDR3 totals 13 residues. The ends were cut back, 0 bases at V and 6 bases at J, with 9 bases in the middle. CDR1 SGHRS and CDR2 YFSETQ come from the germline V gene. The CDR3 region has the DNA TGCGCCAGCAGCTTGGATATAGCCGCTGAAGCTTTCTTT. Protein sequence: CASSLDIAAEAFF.

The chain couples TRBV11-2 to TRBJ1-1; no reliable D call. The CDR3 has 13 residues. Germline V CDR1 and CDR2: SGHAT, FQNNGV. V lost 3 bases and J 3 bases, leaving 8 bases between the germline ends. CDR3 sequence (DNA): TGTGCCAGCAGCTTTAGGAGGGACACTGAAGCTTTCTTT. The encoded protein is CASSFRRDTEAFF.

V is TRBV10-3 and J is TRBJ2-2, with unresolved D. Trimming left V 10 bases short and J 3 bases short, with 9 bases between. Germline-derived CDR1 and CDR2 are ENHRY and SYGVKD. This CDR3 contains 12 residues. In nucleotides, the CDR3 is TGTGCCACCTCAGATGACACCGGGGAGCTGTTTTTT. This translates into CATSDDTGELFF.

This clone was picked up one time. This may stem from a read error, because a much larger clone lies one nucleotide away. The chain couples TRBV7-8 to TRBJ2-7, with D possibly being TRBD1 (5 bases). Trimming left V 1 base short and J 2 bases short, with 6 bases between. This CDR3 has 13 amino acids. Germline-derived CDR1 and CDR2 are SGHVS and FQNEAQ. The CDR3 DNA sequence: TGTGCCAGCAGCTTAGGACAGCCCTACGAGCAGTACTTC. Protein sequence: CASSLGQPYEQYF. The full variable domain, in which reference TRBV7-8 and TRBJ2-7 provide the parts outside the CDR3, is GAGVSQSPRYKVAKRGQDVALRCDPISGHVSLFWYQQALGQGPEFLTYFQNEAQLDKSGLPSDRFFAERPEGSVSTLKIQRTQQEDSAVYLCASSLGQPYEQYFGPGTRLTVT.

The genes are TRBV5-3 and TRBJ1-2, with 8 bases fitting TRBD1. TRBV5-3 belongs to the ORF category, with a function that is uncertain. V dropped 0 bases and J dropped 2; count of bases not matched to a gene: 3. The CDR3 consists of 15 residues. The CDR3 spells CARSLGTGLNYGYTF. Written as DNA, the CDR3 is TGTGCCAGAAGCTTGGGGACAGGGCTGAACTATGGCTACACCTTC.

In this sample, this clone turned up a few times. This chain connects TRBV10-3 to TRBJ1-1; 9 bases align to TRBD1. The CDR3 contains 12 residues. Looked up from germline, CDR1 is ENHRY and CDR2 is SYGVKD. The junction had 6 bases not matched to a gene; V was cut back by 10 bases and J by 6 bases. The CDR3, as DNA: TGTGCCACCCGGGACAGGGTGTCTGAAGCTTTCTTT. This gives the protein CATRDRVSEAFF.

The genes are TRBV28 and TRBJ1-4, with D maybe TRBD1 (5 bases). V was trimmed by 5 bases and J by 8 bases, leaving 18 bases between them. Germline CDR1 is MDHEN and CDR2 is SYDVKM. CDR3 size: 15 residues. The CDR3 region is CASSLPTAGIEKLFF. CDR3 coding DNA: TGTGCCAGCAGTCTACCCACGGCAGGGATCGAAAAACTGTTTTTT.

The chain links TRBV5-1 to TRBJ1-4; 9 bases are a match to TRBD1. Germline V gene lookup returns CDR1 SGHRS and CDR2 YFSETQ. The CDR3 runs 14 residues. The J segment lost 11 bases and the V segment lost 4 bases, leaving 9 bases of the junction unmatched. CDR3 amino acids: CASSRGTGSRKLFF. DNA of the CDR3: TGCGCCAGCAGCCGAGGGACAGGGTCTCGGAAACTGTTTTTT. Complete variable domain (other parts from reference TRBV5-1 and TRBJ1-4): KAGVTQTPRYLIKTRGQQVTLSCSPISGHRSVSWYQQTPGQGLQFLFEYFSETQRNKGNFPGRFSGRQFSNSRSEMNVSTLELGDSALYLCASSRGTGSRKLFFGSGTQLSVL.

The rearrangement uses TRBV27 and TRBJ1-1; 9 bases line up with TRBD1. Trimming cost V 1 base and J 6 bases; bases outside gene matches: 6. Looked up from germline, CDR1 is MNHEY and CDR2 is SMNVEV (reference sequence). The CDR3 is made up of 15 amino acids. As DNA, the CDR3 is TGTGCCAGCAGTTTATTTGGACAGGGGAGCCCTGAAGCTTTCTTT. Protein sequence: CASSLFGQGSPEAFF.

V and J are TRBV7-9 and TRBJ2-1; the match to TRBD2 covers 11 bases. Unmatched junction bases numbered 5, after V lost 3 bases and J lost 7 bases. The CDR3 is 15 amino acids. Germline V lookup: CDR1 SEHNR, CDR2 FQNEAQ (reference sequence). Here the CDR3 reads CASSLLAGGRNEQFF. The CDR3 coding sequence is TGTGCCAGCAGCTTGCTAGCGGGGGGACGGAATGAGCAGTTCTTC.

The genes are TRBV6-1 and TRBJ1-1; TRBD1 is a possible D gene (6 bases). V lost 3 bases and J 5 bases, leaving 19 bases between the germline ends. The CDR3 contains 16 residues. Germline V gene sequence: CDR1 MNHNS, CDR2 SASEGT. In nucleotides, the CDR3 is TGTGCCAGCAGTGACGACCCACAGGGTATGGCAACTGAAGCTTTCTTT. It yields the protein CASSDDPQGMATEAFF.

In its sample, this clone was seen a few times. This chain joins TRBV28 and TRBJ1-1; D possibly corresponds to TRBD1 (5 bases). CDR3 length equals 13 residues. The V gene's germline CDR1 is MDHEN and CDR2 SYDVKM. Trimming cost V 3 bases and J 9 bases, with 14 bases left between them. CDR3 coding DNA: TGTGCCAGCAGTTTGCAAGGGGCAGGGAAAGCTTTCTTT. Translation: CASSLQGAGKAFF.